These 9 T cell receptor beta chains came from one sample sequenced in a study of T-cell memory formation after mild COVID-19. TCRdb independently ran MiXCR on the 5' RACE reads; one entry per CDR3 protein. The repertoire holds fewer than 350,000 distinct CDR3 sequences, with 8% to 9% as singletons. Material: PBMCs or a T cell subset sorted from them (not recorded which). These receptors came from a man in his late teens or twenties who had mild COVID-19 (a few samples of this study predate the infection). Cell type and time point are not known.

This clonotype was observed a handful of times. The chain employs TRBV4-3 and TRBJ2-2; no clear D gene. Trimming took off 4 bases at V and 9 bases at J, with 12 bases between the two ends. CDR1 is LGHNA and CDR2 is YSLEER in the germline V gene. This CDR3 region has 13 residues. CDR3 loop: CASSRGADRELFF. CDR3 coding DNA: TGCGCCAGCAGCCGCGGTGCGGATAGGGAGCTGTTTTTT.

This clonotype was seen a few times. The DNA for the CDR3 is TGTGCCAGCAGTTACATCGGGATGAACACTGAAGCTTTCTTT. Protein sequence: CASSYIGMNTEAFF. This sequence joins TRBV6-2 or TRBV6-3 and TRBJ1-1, with unresolved D. Trimming left V 2 bases short and J 0 bases short, with 7 bases between. Germline V lookup: CDR1 MNHEY, CDR2 SVGEGT. The length of the CDR3 is 14 residues.

In its sample, this clonotype was seen a few times. This chain links TRBV6-1 with TRBJ1-2; TRBD1 matches at 8 bases. CDR1 MNHNS and CDR2 SASEGT come from the germline V gene. The J segment lost 2 bases and the V segment lost 6 bases, leaving 11 bases of the junction unmatched. This CDR3 contains 16 residues. As DNA, the CDR3 is TGTGCCAGCAGCCCGATGCGACAGGGGTCGAACTATGGCTACACCTTC. Protein: CASSPMRQGSNYGYTF.

This clonotype was counted a single time. J is TRBJ2-7 and V is TRBV2; the D is unclear. Trimming took 1 base from V and 3 from J, leaving 7 bases between them. In germline, CDR1 is SNHLY, CDR2 FYNNEI. The CDR3 covers 13 residues. CDR3 DNA sequence: TGTGCCAGCAGTGAAGTAATGATCTACGAGCAGTACTTC. It codes for CASSEVMIYEQYF.

This clonotype was observed at least ten times. The rearrangement links TRBV7-9 to TRBJ2-2; D may be TRBD1 (6 bases). Trimming pared 5 bases from V and 5 bases from J, leaving 18 bases between. Germline loops: CDR1 SEHNR, CDR2 FQNEAQ (reference sequence). There are 16 residues in the CDR3. The CDR3 nucleotides read TGTGCCAGCAGCCCCCCCGTGGCAGGGGTAACCGGGGAGCTGTTTTTT. Translation: CASSPPVAGVTGELFF.

This clonotype has a count of ten or more. The chain has TRBV7-2 and TRBJ2-6; D not resolved. The ends were cut back, 2 bases at V and 0 bases at J, with 8 bases in the middle. The CDR3 length is 16 residues. Germline V gene data show CDR1 as SGHTA and CDR2 as FQGNSA. The CDR3 DNA follows: TGTGCCAGCAGCTTACAATACAGCTCTGGGGCCAACGTCCTGACTTTC. This translates into CASSLQYSSGANVLTF.

The CDR3 sequence: CASSPQAGGNTIYF. The CDR3 nucleotides are TGTGCCAGCAGCCCTCAGGCGGGCGGAAACACCATATATTTT. The chain links TRBV7-3 to TRBJ1-3, with D hard to call. The V end was cut by 5 bases, the J end by 4 bases, with 12 bases between. This CDR3 is built from 14 residues. Germline V gene sequence: CDR1 SGHTA, CDR2 FQGTGA.

This clonotype was seen ten or more times. This rearrangement joins TRBV7-9 to TRBJ2-7; D unclear. The CDR3 is made up of 13 amino acids. In germline, CDR1 is SEHNR, CDR2 FQNEAQ (reference sequence). V lost 3 bases to trimming and J lost 5 bases, with 11 bases between them. CDR3 nucleotide sequence: TGTGCCAGCAGCTTGGGTGCTGAGGACGAGCAGTACTTC. Translating gives CASSLGAEDEQYF.

In its sample, this clonotype was seen a few times. The chain carries TRBV20-1 and TRBJ1-4, with a tentative D call TRBD1 (5 bases). Trimming removed 1 base from V and 4 bases from J, with 22 bases in between. In germline, CDR1 is DFQATT, CDR2 SNEGSKA (reference sequence). The CDR3 consists of 18 residues. CDR3: CSARVQSSGHGLNEKLFF. CDR3 in DNA: TGCAGTGCTAGAGTCCAATCATCTGGACACGGACTTAATGAAAAACTGTTTTTT.